A single sample is the source of the 23 T cell receptor beta chains below, sequenced in a study of T-cell memory formation after mild COVID-19. TCRdb re-analysed the 5' RACE reads in MiXCR, keeping a single row per CDR3 protein. The sample lists some 320,000 distinct CDR3 sequences; approximately 15% were seen once. The sequenced material came from PBMCs or a T cell subset sorted from them (not recorded which). All receptors come from a man younger than 35 who had mild COVID-19 (a few samples of this study predate the infection). Cell type and time point are not known.

This clonotype has more than one count but fewer than ten. The chain is built from TRBV4-3 and TRBJ2-5; no definite D call. CDR3 length: 13 residues. Germline-derived CDR1 and CDR2 are LGHNA and YSLEER. V was pared by 6 bases and J by 4 bases, with 12 bases between. The CDR3 reads CASSRSSGETQYF. CDR3 in DNA: TGCGCCAGCAGTCGAAGCAGTGGAGAGACCCAGTACTTC.

The chain carries TRBV3-2 and TRBJ2-7; the D call in the table, TRBD2, was not verified against the DNA. TRBV3-2 has pseudogene status. CDR3 size: 16 residues. CDR3 bases: TGTGCCAGCAGCCAAGCCGGCTTGAGTCCCTTGTTGGAGCAGTACGTC. Translating gives CASSQAGLSPLLEQYV.

This clonotype was detected a few times. The CDR3 spells CASSLGTGDEKLFF. In DNA, the CDR3 is TGCGCCAGCAGCTTGGGGACAGGGGATGAAAAACTGTTTTTT. The chain employs TRBV5-1 and TRBJ1-4; TRBD1 matches 9 bases. The CDR3 spans 14 residues. With V trimmed by 0 bases and J by 6 bases, 0 bases remained unmatched. Germline lookup yields CDR1 SGHRS and CDR2 YFSETQ.

This clonotype was seen ten or more times. J is TRBJ2-3 and V is TRBV4-2; 7 nucleotides line up with TRBD2. Trimming removed 0 bases from V and 2 bases from J; junction bases left unmatched: 5. The CDR3 is made up of 16 amino acids. Germline assignment: CDR1 LGHNA and CDR2 YNFKEQ. Here the CDR3 reads CASSQEGGSYTDTQYF. The CDR3 bases are TGTGCCAGCAGCCAAGAAGGCGGGAGCTACACAGATACGCAGTATTTT.

This rearrangement joins TRBV19 to TRBJ2-1; D perhaps matches TRBD2 (5 bases). CDR1 is LNHDA and CDR2 is SQIVND in the germline V gene (reference sequence). CDR3 length equals 17 residues. Trimming shortened V by 1 base and J by 0 bases, and 13 bases separated the two germline ends. The CDR3 spells CASSIGGSYSSYNEQFF. DNA for the CDR3: TGTGCCAGTAGTATAGGAGGGTCTTATAGCTCCTACAATGAGCAGTTCTTC.

The chain couples TRBV5-1 to TRBJ1-5; 8 bases match TRBD1. The CDR3 consists of 15 residues. Unmatched junction bases numbered 8, after V lost 1 base and J lost 8 bases. Germline CDR1 SGHRS, CDR2 YFSETQ. Here the CDR3 DNA reads TGCGCCAGCAGCTTGTGGGGGACAGGTCAGGAGCCCCAGCATTTT. Translation gives CASSLWGTGQEPQHF.

In this sample, this clonotype turned up a few times. V and J are TRBV10-2 and TRBJ2-2, with a tentative D call TRBD2 (5 bases). The CDR3 has 13 amino acids. V lost 5 bases, J lost 7 bases, and 11 bases lay in between. Germline lookup yields CDR1 WSHSY and CDR2 SAAADI. DNA for the CDR3: TGCGCCAGCAGTCGGCGGGCCGACGGGGAGCTGTTTTTT. Encoded protein: CASSRRADGELFF.

This chain uses TRBV4-3 with TRBJ2-2, with D possibly being TRBD1 (6 bases). V was clipped by 0 bases and J by 2 bases, with 10 bases between them. The CDR3 runs to 16 residues. From germline, CDR1 is LGHNA and CDR2 YSLEER. CDR3 sequence: CASSQDAGVNTGELFF. The CDR3 region has the DNA TGCGCCAGCAGCCAAGACGCAGGGGTCAACACCGGGGAGCTGTTTTTT.

This clonotype was observed a handful of times. V and J are TRBV10-3 and TRBJ2-3, with a possible D match to TRBD2 (6 bases). Germline V lookup: CDR1 ENHRY, CDR2 SYGVKD. This CDR3 contains 16 residues. Trimming took off 0 bases at V and 7 bases at J, with 17 bases between the two ends. Here the CDR3 DNA reads TGTGCCATCAGTGAGTCGCGGGAAGGCCGGGGAAATACGCAGTATTTT. Translation gives CAISESREGRGNTQYF.

J is TRBJ2-3 and V is TRBV20-1, with 11 nucleotides matching TRBD2. Losses at the gene ends were 7 bases for V and 2 bases for J; bases not matched to a gene: 11. CDR1 DFQATT and CDR2 SNEGSKA come from the germline V gene (reference sequence). The CDR3 consists of 16 residues. For the CDR3, the DNA is TGCAGTGGAGACGGGTTAGCGGGGGGGCCCACAGATACGCAGTATTTT. Its translation is CSGDGLAGGPTDTQYF.

CDR3 protein: CASRTGTVQETQYF. The CDR3 coding sequence is TGTGCCAGCAGGACCGGGACTGTACAAGAGACCCAGTACTTC. The gene calls are TRBV7-2 and TRBJ2-5; D is possibly TRBD2 (6 bases). The germline V gene encodes CDR1 SGHTA and CDR2 FQGNSA. Trimming removed 6 bases at V and 2 bases at J, with 13 bases between. This CDR3 comprises 14 residues.

The chain uses TRBV29-1 and TRBJ1-2; D is unresolved. Trimming removed 4 bases at V and 3 bases at J, with 6 bases between. The CDR3 extends over 11 amino acids. Germline lookup yields CDR1 SQVTM and CDR2 ANQGSEA. The CDR3 loop is CSVGRDYGYTF. The CDR3 coding sequence is TGCAGCGTTGGACGGGACTATGGCTACACCTTC.

The table lists this clonotype with many counts. V is TRBV3-1 and J is TRBJ1-2, with a possible D match to TRBD1 (5 bases). Germline V gene sequence: CDR1 LGHDT, CDR2 YNNKEL (reference sequence). This CDR3 region has 11 residues. Between the trimmed V and J ends, which lost 2 bases and 7 bases, there was a span of 5 bases. CDR3 nucleotide sequence: TGTGCCAGCAGCCAAAGGGGTGGCTACACCTTC. Protein product: CASSQRGGYTF.

The chain has TRBV28 and TRBJ2-7, with no clear D. Trimming left V 10 bases short and J 5 bases short, with 18 bases between. The CDR3 consists of 13 residues. Germline V lookup: CDR1 MDHEN, CDR2 SYDVKM. CDR3 loop: CATYPPLGHEQYF. Here the CDR3 DNA reads TGTGCCACCTACCCACCGTTGGGTCACGAGCAGTACTTC.

This clonotype has a handful of counts. This chain links TRBV15 with TRBJ2-3; possibly TRBD1 for D (5 bases). Looked up from germline, CDR1 is LNHNV and CDR2 is YYDKDF (reference sequence). Deletions cut 0 bases from V and 6 bases from J, with 13 bases between. The CDR3 has 15 amino acids. The CDR3 nucleotides are TGTGCCACCAGCAGAGATTTAGGAGCAGGGGATACGCAGTATTTT. This gives the protein CATSRDLGAGDTQYF.

This clonotype was found a few times. The rearrangement links TRBV28 to TRBJ2-7; 8 bases are shared with TRBD1. From germline, CDR1 is MDHEN and CDR2 SYDVKM. This CDR3 contains 15 residues. V gave up 3 bases and J gave up 3 bases; unmatched junction bases: 7. The DNA of the CDR3 is TGTGCCAGCAGTTTCCGTCCGGACAGGGACTACGAGCAGTACGTC. It is translated as CASSFRPDRDYEQYV.

This clonotype was detected a few times. The chain joins TRBV12-3 or TRBV12-4 to TRBJ2-7, with 12 bases aligning to TRBD2. The J segment lost 1 base and the V segment lost 3 bases, leaving 4 bases of the junction unmatched. CDR3 length: 16 residues. Written as DNA, the CDR3 is TGTGCCAGCAGTTTTGGTCTAGCGGGGGGGTCCTACGAGCAGTACTTC. Its translation is CASSFGLAGGSYEQYF.

This clonotype was counted only a few times. The chain combines TRBV5-1 with TRBJ2-3; 12 nucleotides align to TRBD1. Germline CDR1 and CDR2: SGHRS and YFSETQ. The trim removed 4 bases at V and 5 bases at J, leaving 5 bases unmatched. This CDR3 has 15 residues. CDR3 in amino acids: CASSDRDRGRDTQYF. CDR3 coding DNA: TGCGCCAGCAGCGATCGGGACAGGGGGCGAGATACGCAGTATTTT.

J is TRBJ1-5 and V is TRBV10-3; possible D gene TRBD1, 5 bases. The germline gives CDR1 ENHRY, CDR2 SYGVKD. The CDR3 is 13 residues long. The V and J ends lost 0 bases and 6 bases respectively, with 6 bases between them. The CDR3 loop reads CAISESQGQPQHF. The CDR3 DNA follows: TGTGCCATCAGTGAGTCCCAGGGTCAGCCCCAGCATTTT.

This clonotype has more than one count but fewer than ten. The chain uses TRBV29-1 and TRBJ2-7, with D unclear. This CDR3 contains 9 residues. Germline assignment: CDR1 SQVTM and CDR2 ANQGSEA. Trimming took off 5 bases at V and 7 bases at J, with 6 bases between the two ends. CDR3 nucleotides: TGCAGCGTTCGGGTAGAGCAGTACGTC. Translated: CSVRVEQYV.

This chain joins TRBV7-7 and TRBJ2-1; the D is unclear. V lost 10 bases and J 0 bases, leaving 13 bases between the germline ends. The germline gives CDR1 SSHAT, CDR2 FNYEAQ (reference sequence). This CDR3 has 14 amino acids. The DNA for the CDR3 is TGTGCCACCCGTTCGGTGACCTCCTACAATGAGCAGTTCTTC. Its translation is CATRSVTSYNEQFF.

This rearrangement joins TRBV5-1 to TRBJ2-7, with 13 bases aligning to TRBD2. The CDR3 loop spans 15 amino acids. V gave up 5 bases and J gave up 2 bases; unmatched junction bases: 4. The germline V gene encodes CDR1 SGHRS and CDR2 YFSETQ. CDR3 in amino acids: CASRPGTSGTYEQYF. CDR3 nucleotide sequence: TGCGCCAGCAGGCCAGGGACTAGCGGGACCTACGAGCAGTACTTC.

V gene TRBV7-2 combines with J gene TRBJ2-2; D not certain. Germline CDR1 reads SGHTA; CDR2 reads FQGNSA. The CDR3 covers 14 residues. Trimming stripped 5 bases from V and 0 bases from J, with 7 bases between. The CDR3 nucleotides are TGTGCCAGCAGCCGCCGTTCGAACACCGGGGAGCTGTTTTTT. This sequence encodes CASSRRSNTGELFF.